This entry features one TCR beta chain sequence. Its antigen is currently unknown. Time point indicated: after dendritic cell vaccination, including at tumor progression/relapse. No glioblastoma patient carried an isocitrate dehydrogenase mutation. Trimming pared 3 bases from V and 4 bases from J, leaving 7 bases between. Germline V CDR1 and CDR2: LGHNT, FRNRAP. The CDR3 has 12 residues. The source of the sample is a study of glioma-infiltrating T cells after dendritic cell vaccination. Study-wide results and limits: Longer survival after dendritic cell vaccination followed higher pretreatment TIL content. Higher TCR clonality did not directly relate to longer survival.

The PCR used 60 V beta and 13 J beta primers. Only in-frame clones appear in the TCRdb table, and some are missing; sequencing was by immunoSEQ multiplex PCR. Seen here are 110,000 or so clones, around 90% observed once, and the top ten hold approximately 3%. Sequenced here: blood, sampled after dendritic cell vaccination. V gene TRBV12-5 combines with J gene TRBJ2-7; D may be TRBD2 (5 bases). The clonotype comes from a human donor with glioblastoma. CDR3: CASGLEGYEQYF. CDR3 nucleotides: TGTGCTAGTGGTTTAGAGGGTTACGAGCAGTACTTC. Based on the CDR3 plus reference TRBV12-5 and TRBJ2-7, the full variable domain is DARVTQTPRHKVTEMGQEVTMRCQPILGHNTVFWYRQTMMQGLELLAYFRNRAPLDDSGMPKDRFSAEMPDATLATLKIQPSEPRDSAVYFCASGLEGYEQYFGPGTRLTVT.